This T cell receptor (beta chain) was found in a study of cytomegalovirus exposure and HLA in healthy donors. On the study more broadly: Both the roughly 120 validation repertoires and the roughly 700 first-cohort repertoires used the same platform, as reported by a later analysis.

Clones were sequenced by immunoSEQ multiplex PCR, and TCRdb holds only the in-frame ones, with some missing. The sample contains about 110,000 clones, 70% to 85% of which appear only once. A remark on this clone: Its antigen is unidentified.

It was the roughly 120-subject validation cohort, separate from the roughly 700-subject first cohort, to which the donors belonged. General study points: Listed as cytomegalovirus-associated were more than 150 TCR beta chains. In vitro testing confirmed a few CMV-associated chains as specific for CMV antigens.

Per the germline V gene, CDR1 is MDHEN and CDR2 is SYDVKM. The CDR3 is 15 amino acids. The V end was cut by 6 bases, the J end by 6 bases, with 17 bases between. This sequence was found in a woman in her late teens or twenties in good health and CMV-seronegative. V usage is TRBV28 and J usage is TRBJ2-2; D is perhaps TRBD2 (6 bases). Sequencing was carried out using PBMCs. CDR3 sequence: CASSSGREQAGELFF. As DNA, the CDR3 is TGTGCCAGCAGCTCAGGACGGGAGCAGGCCGGGGAGCTGTTTTTT.